This T cell receptor (beta chain) was obtained from a study of human T cells and chemical hapten exposure. The time point: patch test 1, 2 weeks after DPC sensitization. Specified treatment: therapeutic diphenylcyclopropenone sensitization with weekly scalp DPC. TCRdb processed the RACE reads anew with MiXCR; each CDR3 protein has one entry. The sample gives 380,000 or so distinct CDR3 sequences, more than 4.5% of which show up once; under 3% is in the top ten. This clonotype was detected many times. The CDR3 spans 15 residues. The germline V gene encodes CDR1 MNHEY and CDR2 SMNVEV (reference sequence). Germline trimming cut 2 bases from V and 4 bases from J; bases unmatched to any gene: 4.

The TCR sequence derives from a woman between 50 and 59 years old with alopecia areata. Some clones in this sample may be carry-over from other donors' samples. The chain carries TRBV27 and TRBJ2-5; TRBD1 aligns across 10 bases. The sequencing here drew on whole blood, taken in connection with sensitization to the hapten diphenylcyclopropenone (DPC). Here the CDR3 reads CASSLPRTGGETQYF. The DNA for the CDR3 is TGTGCCAGCAGTTTACCGCGGACAGGGGGAGAGACCCAGTACTTC.